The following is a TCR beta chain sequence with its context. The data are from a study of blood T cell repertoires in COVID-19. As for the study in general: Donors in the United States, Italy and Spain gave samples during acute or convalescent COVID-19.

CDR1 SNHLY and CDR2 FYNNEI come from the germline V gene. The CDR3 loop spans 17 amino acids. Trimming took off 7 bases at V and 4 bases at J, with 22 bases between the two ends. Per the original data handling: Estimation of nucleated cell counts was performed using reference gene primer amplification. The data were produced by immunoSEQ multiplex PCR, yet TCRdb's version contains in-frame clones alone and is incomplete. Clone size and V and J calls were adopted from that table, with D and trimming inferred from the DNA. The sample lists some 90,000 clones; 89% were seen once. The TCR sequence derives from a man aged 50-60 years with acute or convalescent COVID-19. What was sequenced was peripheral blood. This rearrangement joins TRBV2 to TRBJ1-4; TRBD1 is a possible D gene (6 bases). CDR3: CASNPEGGLRLNEKLFF. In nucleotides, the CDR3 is TGTGCCAGCAACCCAGAAGGGGGTTTACGACTTAATGAAAAACTGTTTTTT.